These 8 T cell receptor beta chains were all obtained from the same sample, sequenced in a study of blood T cells in healthy people across ages (dated by TCRdb to between 2014 and 2016). Library method: 5' RACE. The data were produced on an Illumina HiSeq 2500. A second roughly 6 to 12 cycle PCR used a sample-barcoded 5' primer and a J-beta primer mix. TCRdb handled the public reads itself, with Q25 trimming in fastp and clone calling in MiXCR, and kept productive beta chains. Records with the same CDR3 protein are collapsed into one entry carrying the most frequent genes and DNA. This sample has hundreds of thousands of distinct CDR3 sequences in its table, and approximately 49% of those were observed once. Together, the top ten hold under 35% of the sample. The specimen was blood. Receptor source: a woman aged 60 to 75 in good health.

V usage is TRBV25-1 and J usage is TRBJ1-2; 7 bases line up with TRBD1. The CDR3 sequence is 14 residues long. CDR1 and CDR2 (germline): MGHDK, SYGVNS. The J segment lost 7 bases and the V segment lost 0 bases, leaving 5 bases of the junction unmatched. The CDR3, as DNA: TGTGCCAGCAGTGAATATGACAGGGAGGTTGGCTACACCTTC. Protein product: CASSEYDREVGYTF.

This clonotype was observed many times. V is TRBV29-1 and J is TRBJ2-6; D may correspond to TRBD1 or TRBD2 (5 bases each). Per germline, CDR1 SQVTM and CDR2 ANQGSEA. The CDR3 extends over 14 amino acids. V lost 6 bases, J lost 2 bases, and 11 bases lay in between. CDR3 loop: CSVTPGPGANVLTF. CDR3 coding DNA: TGCAGCGTGACCCCGGGACCTGGGGCCAACGTCCTGACTTTC.

The V call is TRBV29-1, the J call TRBJ2-5; no clear D. Germline V gene data show CDR1 as SQVTM and CDR2 as ANQGSEA. V lost 2 bases, J lost 11 bases, and 12 bases lay in between. The CDR3 length is 11 residues. The CDR3, as DNA: TGCAGCGTTGAATACGTCAATGAGCAGTACTTC. As protein: CSVEYVNEQYF.

Details on this clonotype: This sequence may be a read error, since a much larger clone differs from it by one base. This chain uses TRBV29-1 with TRBJ2-1, with a possible D match to TRBD1 (5 bases). The germline V and J ends were trimmed by 3 bases and 15 bases, with 18 bases remaining between them. The germline V gene encodes CDR1 SQVTM and CDR2 ANQGSEA. The CDR3 runs 12 residues. In DNA form, the CDR3 reads TGCAGCGTTGACACGCATGCGGACAAAGCGTTCTTC. Translation: CSVDTHADKAFF.

Comment on this clonotype: A junction end diverges from the germline sequence, so it may reflect a read error. The chain's CDR3 is CGVDGTTWGSYEQYF. In DNA, the CDR3 is TGCGGCGTTGACGGGACCACGTGGGGTTCCTACGAGCAGTACTTC. The chain links TRBV29-1 to TRBJ2-7; D is tentatively TRBD1 or TRBD2 (5 bases each). The germline V gene encodes CDR1 SQVTM and CDR2 ANQGSEA. The CDR3 is 15 residues long.

The V gene is TRBV20-1, the J gene TRBJ1-2, with D perhaps matching TRBD1 (6 bases). Germline assignment: CDR1 DFQATT and CDR2 SNEGSKA (reference sequence). Between the trimmed V and J ends, which lost 3 bases and 8 bases, there was a span of 16 bases. The length of the CDR3 is 13 residues. The CDR3 is CSASRGGSCGYTF. The CDR3 nucleotides are TGCAGTGCTAGCCGAGGGGGTAGTTGCGGCTACACCTTC.

This clonotype occurred a few times. This chain links TRBV11-3 with TRBJ2-1; no clear D. The CDR3 length is 13 residues. CDR1 and CDR2 (germline): SGHNT, YENEEA. Trimming stripped 3 bases from V and 10 bases from J, with 13 bases between. The CDR3 DNA reads as TGTGCCAGCAGCTTGAAACAAGCCGGGGAGCAGTTCTTC. Protein product: CASSLKQAGEQFF.

This chain uses TRBV2 with TRBJ2-1; a possible D gene is TRBD1 (6 bases). The V end lost 3 bases, the J end lost 8 bases, and 17 bases lay between the germline ends. This CDR3 has 15 residues. The germline V gene has CDR1 SNHLY and CDR2 FYNNEI. This chain's CDR3 is CASSDLQGRRDEQFF. DNA of the CDR3: TGTGCCAGCAGTGACCTCCAGGGGCGCAGAGATGAGCAGTTCTTC.